This TCR beta chain comes out of a study of T cells in Graves' hyperthyroidism and ophthalmopathy. General study results and limits: Most thyroid clonotypes with frequency above 0.001 were detected in blood.

This CDR3 has 17 residues. The V and J ends lost 5 bases and 1 base respectively, with 18 bases between them. Germline V gene lookup returns CDR1 LNHDA and CDR2 SQIVND (reference sequence). This clonotype has a count of ten or more. What it binds is not known. Amplification yielded TCR beta CDR3 regions, with RNA transcripts as the source. First-round RT-PCR with HTBI primers amplified the TCR CDR3 region. From the multiplex PCR reads, TCRdb called clonotypes with MiXCR, one entry per CDR3 protein. The data contain approximately 95,000 distinct CDR3 sequences, 35% to 45% of them singletons. This sequence joins TRBV19 and TRBJ1-5; perhaps TRBD1 as D (5 bases). The clonotype was recovered from a woman aged 30 to 39 with Graves' hyperthyroidism. Sample: peripheral blood or thyroid tissue (not recorded which). The CDR3: CASSALEGRWSNQPQHF. CDR3 sequence (DNA): TGTGCCAGTAGTGCCCTTGAGGGGCGTTGGAGCAATCAGCCCCAGCATTTT.